This passage covers 4 T cell receptor beta chains from one sample sequenced in a study of T-cell memory formation after mild COVID-19. Using its own MiXCR run on the 5' RACE reads, TCRdb lists one record per CDR3 protein. The data contain 180,000 or so distinct CDR3 sequences, under 14% of them singletons. Sequencing was performed on PBMCs or a T cell subset sorted from them (not recorded which). These receptors were collected from a man in his late teens or twenties who had mild COVID-19 (a few samples of this study predate the infection). Cell type and time point are not known.

This clonotype was found many times. This chain joins TRBV12-3 or TRBV12-4 and TRBJ1-2; D is uncertain. This CDR3 spans 16 amino acids. Trimming shortened V by 0 bases and J by 8 bases, and 19 bases separated the two germline ends. Written as DNA, the CDR3 is TGTGCCAGCAGTTTAGCTTTATTACAACTATATGGAGGCTACACCTTC. Its translation: CASSLALLQLYGGYTF.

This clonotype has only a few counts. The CDR3 loop is CASSDPTGVGYTF. The CDR3 bases are TGTGCCAGCAGTGACCCAACCGGGGTTGGCTACACCTTC. The rearrangement links TRBV6-4 to TRBJ1-2; D is uncertain. V gave up 2 bases and J gave up 7 bases, with 11 bases separating them. Germline CDR1 and CDR2: MRHNA and SNTAGT. The CDR3 is 13 residues long.

The V and J genes are TRBV5-1 and TRBJ2-1; TRBD2 matches 10 bases. Per germline, CDR1 SGHRS and CDR2 YFSETQ. The CDR3 runs to 14 residues. J lost 10 bases, V lost 0 bases, and 4 bases had no gene match. The CDR3 sequence: CASSLAASGGEQFF. For the CDR3, the DNA is TGCGCCAGCAGCTTGGCCGCTAGCGGGGGAGAGCAGTTCTTC.

This clonotype was counted at least ten times. This rearrangement joins TRBV7-9 to TRBJ2-2; tentatively, D is TRBD2 (5 bases). Germline-derived CDR1 and CDR2 are SEHNR and FQNEAQ (reference sequence). The ends were cut back, 3 bases at V and 6 bases at J, with 5 bases in the middle. CDR3 size: 12 residues. The CDR3 here is CASSFSAGELFF. The CDR3 nucleotides are TGTGCCAGCAGCTTTAGCGCCGGGGAGCTGTTTTTT.